This T cell receptor beta chain was documented in a study of blood T cell repertoires in COVID-19. For the study at large: Some COVID-19 samples were acute and others convalescent; all came from the United States, Italy and Spain. In each case, the material was cDNA or gDNA derived from T cells, B-cell-depleted T cells, or PBMCs.

Trimming stripped 5 bases from V and 3 bases from J, with 12 bases between. The CDR3 has 14 residues. The germline V gene encodes CDR1 SEHNR and CDR2 FQNEAQ (reference sequence). Original data processing: Using reference gene primer amplification, nucleated cell counts were estimated. Data came from immunoSEQ multiplex PCR; TCRdb stores just in-frame clones and leaves some out. The DNA gave D and trimming, while V, J and clone size come from that table. The data contain approximately 150,000 clones, approximately 80% of them singletons. The V gene is TRBV7-9, the J gene TRBJ2-3, with TRBD1 as a possible D gene (6 bases). The receptor comes from a human donor in a cohort sampled during active COVID-19. The specimen sequenced was peripheral blood. CDR3 sequence reads: CASSLRDTTDTQYF. The DNA of the CDR3 is TGTGCCAGCAGCCTCCGGGACACAACAGATACGCAGTATTTT.